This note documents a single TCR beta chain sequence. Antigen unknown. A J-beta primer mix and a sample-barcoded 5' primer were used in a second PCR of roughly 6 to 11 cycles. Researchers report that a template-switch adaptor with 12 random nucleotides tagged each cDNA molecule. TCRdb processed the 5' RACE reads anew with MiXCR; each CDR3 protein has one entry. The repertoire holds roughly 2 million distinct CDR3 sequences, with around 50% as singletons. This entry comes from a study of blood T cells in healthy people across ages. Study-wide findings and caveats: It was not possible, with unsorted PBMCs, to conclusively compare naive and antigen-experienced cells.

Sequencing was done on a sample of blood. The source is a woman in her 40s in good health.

CDR3 sequence reads: CAISEPTRGAGSPLHF. As DNA, the CDR3 is TGTGCCATCAGTGAGCCTACTCGCGGGGCTGGTTCACCCCTCCACTTT. The chain links TRBV10-3 to TRBJ1-6, with D possibly being TRBD1 (5 bases). The CDR3 runs to 16 residues. Germline CDR1 is ENHRY and CDR2 is SYGVKD. V was pared by 2 bases and J by 9 bases, with 17 bases between.